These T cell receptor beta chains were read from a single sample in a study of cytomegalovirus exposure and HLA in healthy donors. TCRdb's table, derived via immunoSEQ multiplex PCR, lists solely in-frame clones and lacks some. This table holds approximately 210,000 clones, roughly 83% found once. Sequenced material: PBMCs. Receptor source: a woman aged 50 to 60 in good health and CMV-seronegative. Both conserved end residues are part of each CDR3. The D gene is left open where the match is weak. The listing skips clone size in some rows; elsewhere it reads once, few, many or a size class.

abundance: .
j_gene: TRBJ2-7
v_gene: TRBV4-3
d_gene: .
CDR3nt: TGCGCCAGCAGCCAAGCGCACGGAGGACGCTACGAGCAGTACTTC
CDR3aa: CASSQAHGGRYEQYF

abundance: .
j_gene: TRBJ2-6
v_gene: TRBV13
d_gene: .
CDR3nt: TGTGCCAGCAGCACCTACTACGGAGGGGCCAACGTCCTGACTTTC
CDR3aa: CASSTYYGGANVLTF

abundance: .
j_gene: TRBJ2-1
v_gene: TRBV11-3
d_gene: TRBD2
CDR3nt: TGTGCCAGCAGCTATAGCGGGAGGGGTGAGCAGTTCTTC
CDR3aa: CASSYSGRGEQFF

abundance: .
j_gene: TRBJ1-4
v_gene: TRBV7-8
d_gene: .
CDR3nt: TGTGCCAGCGCCAGGTCTAATGAAAAACTGTTTTTT
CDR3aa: CASARSNEKLFF

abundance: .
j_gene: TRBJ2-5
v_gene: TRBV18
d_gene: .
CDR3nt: TGTGCCAGCTCACTTACTGGCAGCGGCCAAGAGACCCAGTACTTC
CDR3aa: CASSLTGSGQETQYF

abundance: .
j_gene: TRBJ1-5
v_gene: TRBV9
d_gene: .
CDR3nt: TGTGCCAGCAGCGCCCAGGTAGGAGGTGGTCAGCCCCAGCATTTT
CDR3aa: CASSAQVGGGQPQHF

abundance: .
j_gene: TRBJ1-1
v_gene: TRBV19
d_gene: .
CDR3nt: TGTGCCAGTAGTATCAGCGGAAAGGCGACTGAAGCTTTCTTT
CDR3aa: CASSISGKATEAFF

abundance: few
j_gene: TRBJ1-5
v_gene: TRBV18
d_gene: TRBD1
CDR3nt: TGTGCCAGCGGGGTACAGGGGAGCAATCAGCCCCAGCATTTT
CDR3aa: CASGVQGSNQPQHF

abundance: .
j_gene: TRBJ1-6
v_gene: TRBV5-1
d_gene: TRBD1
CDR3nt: TGCGCCAGCAGCTTGTTACAGGGGGGTAGTTCACCCCTCCACTTT
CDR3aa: CASSLLQGGSSPLHF

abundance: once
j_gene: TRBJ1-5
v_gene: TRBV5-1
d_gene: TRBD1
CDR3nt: TGCGCCAGCAGACTGGGACAGGGGAGCAATCAGCCCCAGCATTTT
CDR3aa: CASRLGQGSNQPQHF

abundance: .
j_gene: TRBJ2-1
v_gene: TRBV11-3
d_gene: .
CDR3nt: TGTGCCAGCAGCCCCAGGCCTGCCTACAATGAGCAGTTCTTC
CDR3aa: CASSPRPAYNEQFF

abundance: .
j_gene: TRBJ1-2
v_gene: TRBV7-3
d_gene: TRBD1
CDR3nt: TGTGCCAGCAGCTGGGACAGCAACTATGGCTACACCTTC
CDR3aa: CASSWDSNYGYTF

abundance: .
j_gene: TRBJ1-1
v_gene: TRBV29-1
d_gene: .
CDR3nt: TGCAGCGCATTGAACACTGAAGCTTTCTTT
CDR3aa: CSALNTEAFF

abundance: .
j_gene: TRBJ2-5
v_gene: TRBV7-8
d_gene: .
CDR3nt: TGTGCCAGCAGCTATATTACTGGAGAGACCCAGTACTTC
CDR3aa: CASSYITGETQYF

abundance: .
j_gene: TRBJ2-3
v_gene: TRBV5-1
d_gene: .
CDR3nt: TGCGCCAGCAGCTTGGCCTTAGGGGCAGATACGCAGTATTTT
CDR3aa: CASSLALGADTQYF

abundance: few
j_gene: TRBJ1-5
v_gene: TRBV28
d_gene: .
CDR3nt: TGTGCCAGCAGTCCCCACGGGTACAGGGTTGGCAAGCCCCAGCATTTT
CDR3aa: CASSPHGYRVGKPQHF

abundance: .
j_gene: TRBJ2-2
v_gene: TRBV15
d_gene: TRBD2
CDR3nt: TGTGCCACCAGCAGAGAACTAGCGGGGTTAACCGGGGAGCTGTTTTTT
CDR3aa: CATSRELAGLTGELFF

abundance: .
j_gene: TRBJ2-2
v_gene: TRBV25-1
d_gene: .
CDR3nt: TGTGCCAGCAGTGAATCCGGGAGGGGGCAAATCGGGGAGCTGTTTTTT
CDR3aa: CASSESGRGQIGELFF

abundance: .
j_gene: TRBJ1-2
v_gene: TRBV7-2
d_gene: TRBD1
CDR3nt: TGTGCCAGCAGCTTAGTGGGGGGGACAGGGGATCTCTATGGCTACACCTTC
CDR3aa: CASSLVGGTGDLYGYTF

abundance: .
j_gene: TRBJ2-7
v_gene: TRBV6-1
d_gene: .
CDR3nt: TGTGCCAGCAGTGAGTGGGCAGCAACCTACGAGCAGTACTTC
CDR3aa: CASSEWAATYEQYF

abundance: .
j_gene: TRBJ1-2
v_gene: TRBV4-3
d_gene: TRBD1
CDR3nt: TGCGCCAGCAGCCAAGATAGAGGGACAGGGGGCTTTGGCTACACCTTC
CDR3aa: CASSQDRGTGGFGYTF

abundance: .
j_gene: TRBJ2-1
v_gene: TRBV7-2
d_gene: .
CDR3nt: TGTGCCAGCAGGGCTAGCGATGAGCAGTTCTTC
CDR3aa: CASRASDEQFF

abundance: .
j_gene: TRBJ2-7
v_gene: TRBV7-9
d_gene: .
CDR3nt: TGTGCCAGCAGGCCGACAGGAGGTACCTACGAGCAGTACTTC
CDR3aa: CASRPTGGTYEQYF

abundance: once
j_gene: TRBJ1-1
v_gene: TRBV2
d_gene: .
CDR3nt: TGTGCCAGCAGTGAAGACCGCGCCACTGAAGCTTTCTTT
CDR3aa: CASSEDRATEAFF

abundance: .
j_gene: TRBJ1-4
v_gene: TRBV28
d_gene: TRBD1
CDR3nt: TGTGCCAGCAGTTTCGACAGGGCGCGAACTAATGAAAAACTGTTTTTT
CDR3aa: CASSFDRARTNEKLFF

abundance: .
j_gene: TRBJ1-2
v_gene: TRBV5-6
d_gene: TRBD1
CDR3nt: TGTGCCAGCAGCATGGGACAGGGGTATGGCTACACCTTC
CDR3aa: CASSMGQGYGYTF

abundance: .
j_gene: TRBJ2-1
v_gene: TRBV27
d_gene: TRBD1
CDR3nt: TGTGCCAGCAGTTTAGGCAGGGGGCCTCTCGATGAGCAGTTCTTC
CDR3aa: CASSLGRGPLDEQFF

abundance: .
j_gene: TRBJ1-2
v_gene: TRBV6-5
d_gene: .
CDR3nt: TGTGCCAGCAGTTACGTGGGGCCCTATGGCTACACCTTC
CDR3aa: CASSYVGPYGYTF

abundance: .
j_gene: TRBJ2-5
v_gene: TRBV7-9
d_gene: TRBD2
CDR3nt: TGTGCCAGCAGCGCAGCGGGAGGGGGGGAGACCCAGTACTTC
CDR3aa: CASSAAGGGETQYF

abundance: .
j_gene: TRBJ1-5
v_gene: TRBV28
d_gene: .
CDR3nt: TGTGCCAGCAGTTTCCCCGGGGGGACCCATCAGCCCCAGCATTTT
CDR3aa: CASSFPGGTHQPQHF

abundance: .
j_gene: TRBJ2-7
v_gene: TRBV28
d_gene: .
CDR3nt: TGTGCCAGCAGTTACGGACTTCCCGCCTACGAGCAGTACTTC
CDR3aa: CASSYGLPAYEQYF

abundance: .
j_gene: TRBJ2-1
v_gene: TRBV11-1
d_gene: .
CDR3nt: TGTGCCAGCAGCTTGAACCTAGCCTACAATGAGCAGTTCTTC
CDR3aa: CASSLNLAYNEQFF

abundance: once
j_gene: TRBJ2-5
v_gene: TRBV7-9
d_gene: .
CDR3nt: TGTGCCAGCAGCTTAGCGGGGCCTCGGAGAGAGACCCAGTACTTC
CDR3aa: CASSLAGPRRETQYF

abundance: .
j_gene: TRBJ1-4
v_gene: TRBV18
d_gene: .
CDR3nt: TGTGCCAGCTCACAAATCAGGTTTCCGGCTAATGAAAAACTGTTTTTT
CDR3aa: CASSQIRFPANEKLFF

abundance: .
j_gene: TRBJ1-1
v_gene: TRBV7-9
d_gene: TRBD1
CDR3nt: TGTGCCAGCAGCTTAGGGTTGGGGACAGGGAACACTGAAGCTTTCTTT
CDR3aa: CASSLGLGTGNTEAFF

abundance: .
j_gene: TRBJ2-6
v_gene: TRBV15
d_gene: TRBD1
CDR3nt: TGTGCCACCAGCAGGATCCGGACAGGGGGCACTGGGGCCAACGTCCTGACTTTC
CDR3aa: CATSRIRTGGTGANVLTF

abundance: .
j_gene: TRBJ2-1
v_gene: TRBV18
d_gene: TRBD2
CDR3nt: TGTGCCAGCTCACCAGGAAGCGGGGGGAATGAGCAGTTCTTC
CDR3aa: CASSPGSGGNEQFF

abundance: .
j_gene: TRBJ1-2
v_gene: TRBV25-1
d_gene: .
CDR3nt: TGTGCCAGCAGTGAATATGCGGCAGGGGCTAACTATGGCTACACCTTC
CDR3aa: CASSEYAAGANYGYTF

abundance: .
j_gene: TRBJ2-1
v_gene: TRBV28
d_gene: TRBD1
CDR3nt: TGTGCCAGCAGTTTAGGGGGGACAGGGGGCGCGGAGCAGTTCTTC
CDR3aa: CASSLGGTGGAEQFF

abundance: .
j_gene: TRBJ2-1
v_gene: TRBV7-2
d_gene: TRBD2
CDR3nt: TGTGCCAGCAGCACCAGGACTAGCGGGGGAGTCAGCTCCTACAATGAGCAGTTCTTC
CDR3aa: CASSTRTSGGVSSYNEQFF

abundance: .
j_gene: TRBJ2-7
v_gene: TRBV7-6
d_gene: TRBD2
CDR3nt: TGTGCCAGCAGCGGGGAAGGGGCGACTAGCGGATCAAGCTCCTACGAGCAGTACTTC
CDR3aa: CASSGEGATSGSSSYEQYF

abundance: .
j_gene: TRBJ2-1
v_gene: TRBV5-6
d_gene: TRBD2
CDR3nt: TGTGCCAGCATCCCTCTGCGGGACTACACCTACAATGAGCAGTTCTTC
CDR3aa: CASIPLRDYTYNEQFF

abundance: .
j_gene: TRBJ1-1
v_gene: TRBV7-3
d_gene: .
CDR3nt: TGTGCCAGCAGCTTTGGGGGGGAAGGGAACACTGAAGCTTTCTTT
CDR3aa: CASSFGGEGNTEAFF

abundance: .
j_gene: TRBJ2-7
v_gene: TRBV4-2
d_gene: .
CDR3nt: TGTGCCAGCAGCCATCGCGGGGCAGCAGACTACGAGCAGTACTTC
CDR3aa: CASSHRGAADYEQYF

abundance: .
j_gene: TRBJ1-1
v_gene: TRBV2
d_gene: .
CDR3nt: TGTGCCAGCAACGACAGAGGTTTCTTT
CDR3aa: CASNDRGFF

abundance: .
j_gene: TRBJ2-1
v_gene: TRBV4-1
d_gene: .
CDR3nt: TGCGCCAGCAGCCTCCCGACTGGGACATACAATGAGCAGTTCTTC
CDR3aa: CASSLPTGTYNEQFF

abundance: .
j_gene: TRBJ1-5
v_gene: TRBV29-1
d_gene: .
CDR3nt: TGCAGCGTCCGAGGTGGGGAGCTGGGAAAGCCCCAGCATTTT
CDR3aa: CSVRGGELGKPQHF

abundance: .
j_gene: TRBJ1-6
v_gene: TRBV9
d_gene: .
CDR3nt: TGTGCCAGCAGCCGCCAGGGGCGGCAATTCACCGGAGGCCTCCACTTT
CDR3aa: CASSRQGRQFTGGLHF

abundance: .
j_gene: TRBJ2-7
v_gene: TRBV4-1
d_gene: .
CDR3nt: TGCGCCAGCAGCCAGGCGGGGGCGGGAGTCTACGAGCAGTACTTC
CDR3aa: CASSQAGAGVYEQYF